Listed here are 5 T cell receptor beta chains from one sample, sequenced in a study of blood T cell repertoires in COVID-19. Sequencing was performed with immunoSEQ multiplex PCR; in TCRdb, only in-frame clones are kept and a portion is missing. The data contain roughly 140,000 clones, 88% of them singletons. The source material was peripheral blood. All receptors come from a man aged 50-60 years with active or convalescent COVID-19.

The chain links TRBV28 to TRBJ2-3; TRBD2 matches at 15 bases. The germline gives CDR1 MDHEN, CDR2 SYDVKM. The CDR3 consists of 19 residues. V shed 6 bases, J shed 0 bases, and the junction held 10 bases outside the gene matches. CDR3 residues: CASRTWTSGREGSTDTQYF. Written as DNA, the CDR3 is TGTGCCAGCAGGACCTGGACTAGCGGGAGGGAAGGGAGCACAGATACGCAGTATTTT.

The CDR3 region has the DNA TGCAGCGTCCGGACAGGGACCTACGAGCAGTACTTC. Residues: CSVRTGTYEQYF. This sequence joins TRBV29-1 and TRBJ2-7; 8 nucleotides line up with TRBD1. There are 12 residues in the CDR3. Trimming at V came to 6 bases and at J to 2 bases, leaving 3 bases not matched to a gene. The germline V gene encodes CDR1 SQVTM and CDR2 ANQGSEA.

This sequence joins TRBV14 and TRBJ2-5; 8 bases match TRBD1. Germline-derived CDR1 and CDR2 are SGHDN and FVKESK. Trimming took 1 base from V and 0 from J; bases not matched to a gene: 10. This CDR3 is built from 18 residues. The CDR3 loop is CASSQGLPLQGDQETQYF. CDR3 DNA: TGTGCCAGCAGCCAAGGACTCCCACTACAGGGGGACCAAGAGACCCAGTACTTC. Full variable domain (missing parts from reference TRBV14 and TRBJ2-5): EAGVTQFPSHSVIEKGQTVTLRCDPISGHDNLYWYRRVMGKEIKFLLHFVKESKQDESGMPNNRFLAERTGGTYSTLKVQPAELEDSGVYFCASSQGLPLQGDQETQYFGPGTRLLVL.

With regard to this clone: The junction does not match germline at one end; this may be a read error. V is TRBV7-7 and J is TRBJ1-1; the match to TRBD1 covers 11 bases. This CDR3 has 14 residues. The germline CDR1 and CDR2 sequences are SSHAT and FNYEAQ (reference sequence). The DNA of the CDR3 is TGTGCTAGCAGCTTAGCGCGGACAGGGGGCTTAGCTTTCTTT. Protein: CASSLARTGGLAFF.

This clone was seen once. Other nucleotide sequences from this sample produce the same CDR3. This chain uses TRBV15 with TRBJ2-7; D is unclear. This CDR3 comprises 14 residues. CDR1 LNHNV and CDR2 YYDKDF come from the germline V gene (reference sequence). V was shortened by 0 bases and J by 2 bases, with 8 bases between the two germline ends. CDR3 sequence: CATSRDRGPYEQYF. Here the CDR3 DNA reads TGTGCCACCAGCAGAGACAGAGGTCCCTACGAGCAGTACTTC.